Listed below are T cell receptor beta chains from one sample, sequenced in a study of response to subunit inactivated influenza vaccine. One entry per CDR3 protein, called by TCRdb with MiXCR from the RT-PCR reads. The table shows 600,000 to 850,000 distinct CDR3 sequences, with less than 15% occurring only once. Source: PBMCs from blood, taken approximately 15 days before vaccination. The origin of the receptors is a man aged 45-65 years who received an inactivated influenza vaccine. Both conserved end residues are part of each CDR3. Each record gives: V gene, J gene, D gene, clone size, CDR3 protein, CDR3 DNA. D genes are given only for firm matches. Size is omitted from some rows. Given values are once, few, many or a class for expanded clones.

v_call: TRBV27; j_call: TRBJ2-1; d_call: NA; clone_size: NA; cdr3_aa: CASSFSRSGNEQFF; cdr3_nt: TGTGCCAGCAGTTTTTCTAGAAGTGGCAATGAGCAGTTCTTC
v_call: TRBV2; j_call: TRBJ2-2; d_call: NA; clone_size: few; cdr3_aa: CASGALNTGELFF; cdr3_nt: TGTGCCAGCGGCGCCTTGAACACCGGGGAGCTGTTTTTT
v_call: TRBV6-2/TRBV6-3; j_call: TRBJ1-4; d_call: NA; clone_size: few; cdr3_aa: CASSQQGRNEKLFF; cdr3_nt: TGTGCCAGCAGCCAACAGGGAAGGAACGAAAAACTGTTTTTT
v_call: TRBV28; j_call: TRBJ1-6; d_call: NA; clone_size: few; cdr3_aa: CASSYGNNSPLHF; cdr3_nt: TGTGCCAGCAGTTACGGCAATAATTCACCCCTCCACTTT
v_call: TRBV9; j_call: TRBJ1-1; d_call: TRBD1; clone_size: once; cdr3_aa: CASSVGRGTGPMNTEAFF; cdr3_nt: TGTGCCAGCAGCGTAGGCCGAGGGACAGGGCCCATGAACACTGAAGCTTTCTTT
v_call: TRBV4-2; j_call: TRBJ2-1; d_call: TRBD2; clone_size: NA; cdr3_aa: CASSQGEGLAGNYYNEQFF; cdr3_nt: TGTGCCAGCAGCCAAGGAGAGGGACTAGCGGGAAACTACTACAATGAGCAGTTCTTC
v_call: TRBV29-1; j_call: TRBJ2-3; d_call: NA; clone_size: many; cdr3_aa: CAYDWGSDTQYF; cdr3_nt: TGCGCGTATGATTGGGGATCAGATACGCAGTATTTT
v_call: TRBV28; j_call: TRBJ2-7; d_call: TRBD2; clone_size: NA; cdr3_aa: CASSLAGLAVWAEQYF; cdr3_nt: TGTGCCAGCAGTTTGGCGGGACTAGCGGTCTGGGCCGAGCAGTACTTC
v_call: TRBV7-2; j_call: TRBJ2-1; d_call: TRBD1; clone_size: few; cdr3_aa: CASSVSTGGNEQFF; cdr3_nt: TGTGCCAGCAGCGTATCGACAGGGGGTAATGAGCAGTTCTTC
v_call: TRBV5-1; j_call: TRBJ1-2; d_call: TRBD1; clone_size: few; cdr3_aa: CASRGQGYGYTF; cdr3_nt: TGCGCCAGCCGAGGACAGGGCTATGGCTACACCTTC
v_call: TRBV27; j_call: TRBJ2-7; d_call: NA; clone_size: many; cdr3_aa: CASSFNEQYF; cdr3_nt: TGTGCCAGCAGTTTCAACGAGCAGTACTTC
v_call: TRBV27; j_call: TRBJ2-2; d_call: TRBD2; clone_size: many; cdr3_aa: CATRRGTRNTGELFF; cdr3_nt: TGTGCCACCCGACGGGGGACTAGGAACACCGGGGAGCTGTTTTTT
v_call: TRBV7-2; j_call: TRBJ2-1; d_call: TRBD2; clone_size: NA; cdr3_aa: CASRFGSGGYNEQFF; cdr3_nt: TGTGCCAGCAGGTTTGGTAGCGGGGGCTACAATGAGCAGTTCTTC
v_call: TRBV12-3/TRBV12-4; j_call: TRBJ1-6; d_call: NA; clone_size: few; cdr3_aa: CASSLRRQFSSYNSPLHF; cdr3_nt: TGTGCCAGCAGCCTCCGACGACAGTTTAGCTCCTATAATTCACCCCTCCACTTT
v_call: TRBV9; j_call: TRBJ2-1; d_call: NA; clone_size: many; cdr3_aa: CASSLGPSNEQFF; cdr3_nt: TGTGCCAGCAGCCTGGGACCAAGCAATGAGCAGTTCTTC
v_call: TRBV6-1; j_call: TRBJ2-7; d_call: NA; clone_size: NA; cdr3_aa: CASSEAGTGSYEQYF; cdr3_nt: TGTGCCAGCAGTGAAGCAGGAACAGGGTCCTACGAGCAGTACTTC
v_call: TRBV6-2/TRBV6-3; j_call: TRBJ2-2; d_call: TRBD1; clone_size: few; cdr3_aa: CASTEDRGGFDTGELFF; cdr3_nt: TGTGCCAGCACAGAGGACAGGGGGGGATTTGACACCGGGGAGCTGTTTTTT
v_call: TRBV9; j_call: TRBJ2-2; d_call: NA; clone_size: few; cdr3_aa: CASSVAPGTGELFF; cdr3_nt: TGTGCCAGCAGCGTAGCCCCCGGGACAGGGGAGCTGTTTTTT
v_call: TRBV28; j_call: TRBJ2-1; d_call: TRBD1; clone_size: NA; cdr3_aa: CASSSWTGSSYNEQFF; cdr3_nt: TGTGCCAGCAGTTCATGGACAGGGAGCTCCTACAATGAGCAGTTCTTC
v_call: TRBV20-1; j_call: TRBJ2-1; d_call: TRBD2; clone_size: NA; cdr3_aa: CSARGLDNEQFF; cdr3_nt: TGCAGTGCTAGGGGACTAGATAATGAGCAGTTCTTC
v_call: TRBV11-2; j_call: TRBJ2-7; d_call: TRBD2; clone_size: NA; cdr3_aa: CASRGVSGNHYEQYF; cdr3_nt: TGTGCCAGCAGGGGGGTTAGCGGGAACCACTACGAGCAGTACTTC
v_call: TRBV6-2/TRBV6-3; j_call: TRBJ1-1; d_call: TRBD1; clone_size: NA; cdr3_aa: CASRDRTGRNTEAFF; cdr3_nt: TGTGCCAGCAGGGACCGGACAGGCCGGAACACTGAAGCTTTCTTT
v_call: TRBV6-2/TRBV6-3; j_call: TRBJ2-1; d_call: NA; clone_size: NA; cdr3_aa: CASRRGDLPNNEQFF; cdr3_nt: TGTGCCAGCAGGAGAGGGGACCTGCCTAACAATGAGCAGTTCTTC
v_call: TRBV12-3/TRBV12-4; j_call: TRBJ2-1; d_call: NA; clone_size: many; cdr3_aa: CASSWTPSYNEQFF; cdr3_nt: TGTGCCAGCAGTTGGACTCCATCCTACAATGAGCAGTTCTTC
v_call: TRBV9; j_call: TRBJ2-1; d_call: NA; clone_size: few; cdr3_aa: CASSVGPGTNEQFF; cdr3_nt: TGTGCCAGCAGCGTAGGTCCGGGGACCAATGAGCAGTTCTTC
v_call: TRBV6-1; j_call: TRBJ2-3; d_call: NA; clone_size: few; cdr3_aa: CASSNTGSADTQYF; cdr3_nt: TGTGCCAGCAGTAATACAGGGAGCGCAGATACGCAGTATTTT